Sequencing of this TCR beta chain was carried out in a study of T cells in Graves' hyperthyroidism and ophthalmopathy. Germline CDR1 is DFQATT and CDR2 is SNEGSKA (reference sequence). This CDR3 comprises 17 residues. V lost 1 base and J 0 bases, leaving 16 bases between the germline ends. Patients with uncontrolled infections, other autoimmune diseases, pregnancy or lactation were excluded. Fresh peripheral blood, about 9.6 ml, yielded the PBMCs. RNA transcripts were the template for amplifying TCR beta CDR3 regions. Researchers ran a first-round RT-PCR on the TCR CDR3 using the HTBI primer set. MiXCR, applied by TCRdb to the multiplex PCR reads, yields one record per CDR3 protein. This table has about 520,000 distinct CDR3 sequences, approximately 25% appearing once. Overall study results and limits: Onset of ophthalmopathy came a median approximately 6.5 months after the model predicted it.

This clonotype was counted ten times or more. Its antigen is still unknown. The chain couples TRBV20-1 to TRBJ1-5; D call uncertain. The TCR originated in a woman between 25 and 40 years old with Graves' ophthalmopathy. The sample taken for sequencing was blood. The CDR3 nucleotides read TGCAGTGCTAGAGTATCGTTTGGTCTATTTAGCAATCAGCCCCAGCATTTT. Its protein is CSARVSFGLFSNQPQHF.